This T cell receptor beta chain was recovered during a study of OX40 agonist ivuxolimab in advanced cancers. The wider study: Under the entry rules, prior anti-PD-1, anti-PD-L1 or anti-CTLA-4 therapy was allowed, and about 40% had some. Study-wide points: Among the lowest peripheral clonal expansion occurred in 0.1-3.0 mg/kg partial responders.

Of note for this clone: Antigen specificity is unknown.

CDR1 is LNHDA, CDR2 SQIVND, per germline (reference sequence). V gave up 5 bases and J gave up 1 base, with 10 bases separating them. The CDR3 runs 14 residues. Method: immunoSEQ multiplex PCR; TCRdb's copy keeps in-frame clones and lacks some. The sample carries around 80,000 clones, roughly 88% recorded once. The chain employs TRBV19 and TRBJ2-3; D is unresolved. The receptor was isolated from an adult with an advanced solid tumor such as melanoma, head and neck, liver or kidney cancer. This specimen consisted of CD4+ or CD8+ T cells sorted from blood, obtained in a trial of the OX40 agonist ivuxolimab. CDR3 DNA sequence: TGTGCCAGTAGTTTATTTCCGGGCACAGATACGCAGTATTTT. This gives the protein CASSLFPGTDTQYF. Looking up the rest from reference TRBV19 and TRBJ2-3 gives the full variable domain: DGGITQSPKYLFRKEGQNVTLSCEQNLNHDAMYWYRQDPGQGLRLIYYSQIVNDFQKGDIAEGYSVSREKKESFPLTVTSAQKNPTAFYLCASSLFPGTDTQYFGPGTRLTVL.